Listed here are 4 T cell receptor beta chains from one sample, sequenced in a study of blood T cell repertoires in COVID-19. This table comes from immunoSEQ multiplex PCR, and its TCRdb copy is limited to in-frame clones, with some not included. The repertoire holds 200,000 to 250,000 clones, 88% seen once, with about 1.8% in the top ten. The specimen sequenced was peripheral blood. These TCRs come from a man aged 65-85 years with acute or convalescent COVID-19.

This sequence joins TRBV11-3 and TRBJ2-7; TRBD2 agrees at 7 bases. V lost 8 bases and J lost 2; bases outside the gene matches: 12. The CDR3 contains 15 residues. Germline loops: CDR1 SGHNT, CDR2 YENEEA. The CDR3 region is CASSLRGDSAYEQYF. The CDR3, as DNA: TGTGCCAGCTCGCTCCGGGGGGATTCAGCCTACGAGCAGTACTTC.

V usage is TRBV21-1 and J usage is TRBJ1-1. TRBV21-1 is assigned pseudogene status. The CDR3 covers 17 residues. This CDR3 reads CASSPDRGGLGDTEAFF. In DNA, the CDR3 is TGTGCCAGCAGCCCTGACCGGGGTGGGCTAGGTGACACTGAAGCTTTCTTT.

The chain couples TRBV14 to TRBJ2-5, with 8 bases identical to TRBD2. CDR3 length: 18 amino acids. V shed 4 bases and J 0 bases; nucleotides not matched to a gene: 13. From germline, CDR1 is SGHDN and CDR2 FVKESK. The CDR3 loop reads CASSLTLGLAGYQETQYF. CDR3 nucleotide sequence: TGTGCCAGCAGCCTCACGTTGGGGCTAGCGGGTTACCAAGAGACCCAGTACTTC.

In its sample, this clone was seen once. CDR3 amino acids: CASSFHGTYEQYF. The CDR3 region has the DNA TGTGCCAGCAGTTTCCACGGGACCTACGAGCAGTACTTC. V usage is TRBV27 and J usage is TRBJ2-7, with a tentative D call TRBD2 (5 bases). Germline values: CDR1 MNHEY, CDR2 SMNVEV (reference sequence). The CDR3 is 13 amino acids. V was clipped by 3 bases and J by 2 bases, with 8 bases between them.